Listed below are T cell receptor beta chains from one sample, sequenced in a study of cytomegalovirus exposure and HLA in healthy donors. Here immunoSEQ multiplex PCR was the method, and the copy in TCRdb shows in-frame clones only, minus some. The sample yields 99,000 or so clones, roughly four fifths seen once. The material sequenced was PBMCs. Receptors originate from a female donor in good health and CMV-seropositive. Both conserved end residues are part of each CDR3. The D gene is left open where the match is weak. Clone size, where shown, is once, few, many, or a class for clones that have expanded.

clone size,D gene,J gene,V gene,CDR3 DNA,CDR3 protein
.,.,TRBJ1-4,TRBV7-3,TGTGCCAGCAGCAAAAAAGTCTATGCTAATGAAAAACTGTTTTTT,CASSKKVYANEKLFF
.,.,TRBJ2-7,TRBV1,TGCACCAGCAGCCAAGTCATTCTAGGCGGTCTCGAGCAGTACTTC,CTSSQVILGGLEQYF
.,TRBD1,TRBJ1-4,TRBV18,TGTGCCAGCTCCCCGGGACAGGATAATGAAAAACTGTTTTTT,CASSPGQDNEKLFF
once,TRBD1,TRBJ2-7,TRBV6-5,TGTGCCAGCAGTTACTCGCTGGGACAGGATTACGAGCAGTACTTC,CASSYSLGQDYEQYF
once,.,TRBJ1-6,TRBV19,TGTGCCAGTATGGGTAGTGGGGCCTCACCCCTCCACTTT,CASMGSGASPLHF
once,TRBD2,TRBJ2-1,TRBV7-6,TGTGCCAGCAGCCCGGAGACGGCCGAGAGCGGGGGGGCAAATGAGCAGTTCTTC,CASSPETAESGGANEQFF
.,TRBD1,TRBJ1-3,TRBV4-1,TGCGCCAGCAGCCAGACAGGGGGGAACTCTGGAAACACCATATATTTT,CASSQTGGNSGNTIYF
.,.,TRBJ2-1,TRBV7-9,TGTGCCAGCAGCTTAGCACAGAATGACAATGAGCAGTTCTTC,CASSLAQNDNEQFF
.,.,TRBJ2-1,TRBV27,TGTGCCAGCAGTTTGAGACAGGACCCCTACAATGAGCAGTTCTTC,CASSLRQDPYNEQFF
.,TRBD2,TRBJ2-3,TRBV5-4,TGTGCCAGCAGCTTGGGGCGGGGGGAGACAGATACGCAGTATTTT,CASSLGRGETDTQYF
.,.,TRBJ1-5,TRBV15,TGTGCCACCAGCAGAGTAGGAGAGTCGGGTTTGAGCAATCAGCCCCAGCATTTT,CATSRVGESGLSNQPQHF
.,TRBD1,TRBJ1-2,TRBV5-4,TGTGCCAGCAGCCTAGGACAGGGTCGGTACTACACCTTC,CASSLGQGRYYTF
.,.,TRBJ2-5,TRBV15,TGTGCCACCAGCAGAGATCGGGCGGGGGAGACCCAGTACTTC,CATSRDRAGETQYF
once,.,TRBJ1-1,TRBV5-1,TGCGCCAGCACCAGGGGTCTGAACACTGAAGCTTTCTTT,CASTRGLNTEAFF
.,TRBD2,TRBJ2-1,TRBV4-1,TGCGCCAGCAGCCCTAAAGTAGCGGGAGTCTACAATGAGCAGTTCTTC,CASSPKVAGVYNEQFF
.,.,TRBJ1-2,TRBV4-1,TGCGCCAGCAGCCCGACCCCCGGACAGCGCTGTGGCTACACCTTC,CASSPTPGQRCGYTF
.,.,TRBJ1-2,TRBV19,TGTGCCAGTAGTATCGGGGGAAGGGATGGCTACACCTTC,CASSIGGRDGYTF
.,TRBD1,TRBJ2-7,TRBV9,TGTGCCAGCAGCGATGGGACAGGGAATTTCCACGAGCAGTACTTC,CASSDGTGNFHEQYF
.,TRBD1,TRBJ2-7,TRBV5-6,TGTGCCAGCAGCTCGGACAGGGGGCGTGGGGTTTACGAGCAGTACTTC,CASSSDRGRGVYEQYF
.,.,TRBJ1-1,TRBV28,TGTGCCAGCGGTGAAGGGTTGGGTCCGTACACCGGGACACAGAACACTGAAGCTTTCTTT,CASGEGLGPYTGTQNTEAFF